This T cell receptor beta chain was documented in a study of metastatic and nonmetastatic thyroid tumors. Study as a whole: Comparative analysis of repertoires was undertaken across blood and tumor or nodule tissue obtained from malignant and benign thyroid patients.

From the PCR reads, TCRdb re-called clones with MiXCR. Of 30,000 to 45,000 clones in the sample, about 29% were seen once. This CDR3 has 15 residues. Germline V gene sequence: CDR1 MNHNY, CDR2 SVGAGI (reference sequence). V was clipped by 3 bases and J by 4 bases, with 13 bases between them. This clone came up a few times. Thyroid surgery took place with no prior treatment in any patient. The sequenced material came from blood. The receptor's source is a male donor with papillary thyroid cancer or a benign thyroid nodule (not recorded which). Some clones in this sample may be carry-over from other donors' samples. This chain uses TRBV6-6 with TRBJ1-3; no clear D. CDR3 sequence reads: CASSYFGDGGNTIYF. The CDR3 DNA reads TGTGCCAGCAGTTATTTCGGGGATGGGGGAAACACCATATATTTT.